This passage covers 27 T cell receptor beta chains from one sample sequenced in a study of blood T cell repertoires in COVID-19. Here immunoSEQ multiplex PCR was the method, and the copy in TCRdb shows in-frame clones only, minus some. The sample has tens of thousands of clones; 65% to 80% are singletons. The sequencing input was peripheral blood. These TCRs come from a man in his sixties with acute or convalescent COVID-19.

This clone was recorded once. The chain employs TRBV19 and TRBJ2-7, with 9 bases lining up with TRBD2. The V and J ends lost 10 bases and 5 bases, in that order; junction bases with no gene match: 15. This CDR3 has 15 amino acids. Germline V gives CDR1 LNHDA, CDR2 SQIVND (reference sequence). The CDR3 DNA reads as TGTGCCACTTCGTTCTTAGCGGGAGAGATTCACGAGCAGTACTTC. Translation gives CATSFLAGEIHEQYF. Looking up the rest from reference TRBV19 and TRBJ2-7 gives the full variable domain: DGGITQSPKYLFRKEGQNVTLSCEQNLNHDAMYWYRQDPGQGLRLIYYSQIVNDFQKGDIAEGYSVSREKKESFPLTVTSAQKNPTAFYLCATSFLAGEIHEQYFGPGTRLTVT.

The gene calls are TRBV4-1 and TRBJ1-2; 7 bases are a match to TRBD1. The CDR3 is made up of 15 amino acids. V was clipped by 0 bases and J by 0 bases; unmatched bases: 1. Per germline, CDR1 MGHRA and CDR2 YSYEKL. DNA for the CDR3: TGCGCCAGCAGCCAAGAACAGGGGCCTAACTATGGCTACACCTTC. Translation gives CASSQEQGPNYGYTF.

This rearrangement joins TRBV5-6 to TRBJ1-6; TRBD1 aligns across 9 bases. The V gene end was trimmed by 2 bases and the J gene end by 7 bases; junction bases not matched to a gene: 7. This CDR3 contains 16 residues. Per germline, CDR1 SGHDT and CDR2 YYEEEE. CDR3 in amino acids: CASSFVGQGWNSPLHF. The CDR3 DNA sequence: TGTGCCAGCAGCTTTGTGGGACAGGGTTGGAATTCACCCCTCCACTTT.

A word on this clone: No DNA is shown, since the ends of the CDR3 on it are uncertain; the CDR3 is the one TCRdb lists. V is TRBV19 and J is TRBJ1-5; whether TRBD1, the table's D call, matches the DNA was not checked. Inclusive of both ends, the CDR3 amounts to 16 amino acids. CDR1 and CDR2 (germline): LNHDA, SQIVND (reference sequence). This chain's CDR3 is CASSTSVGLSNQPQHF.

The rearrangement links TRBV20-1 to TRBJ1-5, with 7 positions matching TRBD1. Germline loops: CDR1 DFQATT, CDR2 SNEGSKA (reference sequence). V was clipped by 3 bases and J by 9 bases; unmatched bases: 8. This CDR3 comprises 13 residues. CDR3 protein: CSASRGRGSPQHF. CDR3 DNA: TGCAGTGCTAGTCGGGGCAGGGGGTCGCCCCAGCATTTT.

The chain combines TRBV7-3 with TRBJ2-5; the D is unclear. The V end lost 2 bases, the J end lost 1 base, and 5 bases lay between the germline ends. The germline V gene has CDR1 SGHTA and CDR2 FQGTGA. This CDR3 contains 13 residues. The CDR3 coding sequence is TGTGCCAGCAGCTTAGTAGCCCAAGAGACCCAGTACTTC. It encodes CASSLVAQETQYF. Full variable domain (missing parts from reference TRBV7-3 and TRBJ2-5): GAGVSQTPSNKVTEKGKYVELRCDPISGHTALYWYRQSLGQGPEFLIYFQGTGAADDSGLPNDRFFAVRPEGSVSTLKIQRTERGDSAVYLCASSLVAQETQYFGPGTRLLVL.

V usage is TRBV2 and J usage is TRBJ1-2, with 7 nucleotides matching TRBD1. V was clipped by 4 bases and J by 3 bases; unmatched bases: 5. Germline V gene lookup returns CDR1 SNHLY and CDR2 FYNNEI. CDR3 length equals 14 residues. The DNA of the CDR3 is TGTGCCAGCAGTGGAACAGGGGATTACTATGGCTACACCTTC. Amino acids: CASSGTGDYYGYTF.

The chain links TRBV28 to TRBJ2-5; D call uncertain. V lost 7 bases to trimming and J lost 5 bases, with 8 bases between them. There are 11 residues in the CDR3. Germline CDR1 is MDHEN and CDR2 is SYDVKM. For the CDR3, the DNA is TGTGCCAGCATGTCTCGTGAGACCCAGTACTTC. Its protein product is CASMSRETQYF. The full variable domain, rest sourced from reference TRBV28 and TRBJ2-5, is DVKVTQSSRYLVKRTGEKVFLECVQDMDHENMFWYRQDPGLGLRLIYFSYDVKMKEKGDIPEGYSVSREKKERFSLILESASTNQTSMYLCASMSRETQYFGPGTRLLVL.

V and J are TRBV28 and TRBJ1-1; TRBD1 matches 9 bases. V trimming: 10 bases; J trimming: 5 bases; junction bases outside the gene matches: 11. The CDR3 covers 14 residues. CDR1 is MDHEN, CDR2 SYDVKM, per germline. DNA for the CDR3: TGTGCCATCACTTACAGGGGGCAAAAGACTGAAGCTTTCTTT. This gives the protein CAITYRGQKTEAFF.

V is TRBV7-2 and J is TRBJ1-2; D call uncertain. Trimming pared 5 bases from V and 5 bases from J, leaving 12 bases between. From germline, CDR1 is SGHTA and CDR2 FQGNSA. This CDR3 has 13 amino acids. CDR3 coding DNA: TGTGCCAGCAGCGAGTTCGGGGAATATGGCTACACCTTC. Translating gives CASSEFGEYGYTF. Drawing the rest from reference TRBV7-2 and TRBJ1-2, the complete variable domain is GAGVSQSPSNKVTEKGKDVELRCDPISGHTALYWYRQSLGQGLEFLIYFQGNSAPDKSGLPSDRFSAERTGGSVSTLTIQRTQQEDSAVYLCASSEFGEYGYTFGSGTRLTVV.

This clone appeared a few times. This chain uses TRBV5-1 with TRBJ2-7; 10 bases map to TRBD1. CDR1 is SGHRS and CDR2 is YFSETQ in the germline V gene. The CDR3 loop spans 14 amino acids. The ends lost 2 bases at V and 5 bases at J; junction bases unmatched: 4. As DNA, the CDR3 is TGCGCCAGCAGCTTCTCCGGGACAGGGGACGAGCAGTACTTC. As protein: CASSFSGTGDEQYF.

This chain connects TRBV5-1 to TRBJ1-1; TRBD1 is a possible D gene (6 bases). Germline V gene data show CDR1 as SGHRS and CDR2 as YFSETQ. V was clipped by 2 bases and J by 1 base, with 9 bases between them. CDR3 length: 14 amino acids. The CDR3 here is CASSLQGQNTEAFF. The CDR3 nucleotides read TGCGCCAGCAGCTTACAGGGCCAGAACACTGAAGCTTTCTTT. The whole variable domain, remainder taken from reference TRBV5-1 and TRBJ1-1, is KAGVTQTPRYLIKTRGQQVTLSCSPISGHRSVSWYQQTPGQGLQFLFEYFSETQRNKGNFPGRFSGRQFSNSRSEMNVSTLELGDSALYLCASSLQGQNTEAFFGQGTRLTVV.

This clone came up a few times. This chain uses TRBV5-1 with TRBJ1-2, with a tentative D call TRBD1 (5 bases). V was clipped by 4 bases and J by 3 bases, with 10 bases between them. CDR3 length: 13 amino acids. Germline CDR1 is SGHRS and CDR2 is YFSETQ. CDR3: CASSPRQYYGYTF. Here the CDR3 DNA reads TGCGCCAGCAGCCCCCGACAGTACTATGGCTACACCTTC.

J is TRBJ2-3 and V is TRBV5-1; 9 nucleotides match TRBD1. The germline V gene has CDR1 SGHRS and CDR2 YFSETQ. Germline trimming cut 0 bases from V and 4 bases from J; bases unmatched to any gene: 3. The CDR3 is 15 amino acids. In DNA, the CDR3 is TGCGCCAGCAGCTTGGGGGACAGGGCGGCAGATACGCAGTATTTT. Translated, it gives CASSLGDRAADTQYF.

Comment on this clone: The CDR3 end shows no conserved phenylalanine or tryptophan, and so a read error is likely. It is unclear where the CDR3 begins or ends on the DNA, so no DNA is shown, and the CDR3 is as TCRdb lists it. The V call is TRBV27, the J call TRBJ1-1; the D call TRBD1 from the table was never checked on the DNA. Per germline, CDR1 MNHEY and CDR2 SMNVEV (reference sequence). Including both end residues, the CDR3 is 8 amino acids long. The CDR3 sequence: CAKPVGHG.

V usage is TRBV7-8 and J usage is TRBJ2-2, with unresolved D. Trimming stripped 5 bases from V and 0 bases from J, with 13 bases between. The CDR3 is 16 residues long. The germline gives CDR1 SGHVS, CDR2 FQNEAQ. The chain's CDR3 is CASSPFRHPNTGELFF. CDR3 sequence (DNA): TGTGCCAGCAGCCCCTTTAGACACCCGAACACCGGGGAGCTGTTTTTT.

The chain is built from TRBV10-3 and TRBJ1-1, with D unresolved. Germline CDR1 ENHRY, CDR2 SYGVKD. Trimming shortened V by 11 bases and J by 1 base, and 14 bases separated the two germline ends. This CDR3 is 13 amino acids long. The CDR3 reads CASSDLGNTEAFF. The CDR3 DNA follows: TGTGCCTCCTCAGACTTAGGGAACACTGAAGCTTTCTTT.

This clone was picked up one time. The chain joins TRBV5-1 to TRBJ1-4, with D uncertain. V was pared by 4 bases and J by 6 bases, with 13 bases between. CDR1 SGHRS and CDR2 YFSETQ come from the germline V gene. The CDR3 is 14 residues long. The CDR3 protein is CASSPGGWDEKLFF. CDR3 DNA sequence: TGCGCCAGCAGCCCGGGAGGATGGGATGAAAAACTGTTTTTT. Combining the CDR3 with reference TRBV5-1 and TRBJ1-4 gives the whole variable domain KAGVTQTPRYLIKTRGQQVTLSCSPISGHRSVSWYQQTPGQGLQFLFEYFSETQRNKGNFPGRFSGRQFSNSRSEMNVSTLELGDSALYLCASSPGGWDEKLFFGSGTQLSVL.

The gene calls are TRBV29-1 and TRBJ2-7; 9 bases map to TRBD2. J lost 5 bases, V lost 6 bases, and 8 bases had no gene match. The CDR3 sequence is 13 residues long. Germline V gene lookup returns CDR1 SQVTM and CDR2 ANQGSEA. The chain's CDR3 is CSVISGRTHEQYF. The CDR3 DNA sequence: TGCAGCGTAATCAGCGGGAGGACCCACGAGCAGTACTTC.

V is TRBV28 and J is TRBJ1-2; D might be TRBD1 (5 bases). The germline V and J ends were trimmed by 6 bases and 4 bases, with 12 bases remaining between them. This CDR3 has 13 residues. The germline V gene encodes CDR1 MDHEN and CDR2 SYDVKM. The CDR3 DNA sequence: TGTGCCAGCAGACGGAGGGGAAGCTATGGCTACACCTTC. Translated, it gives CASRRRGSYGYTF.

The V gene is TRBV7-2, the J gene TRBJ1-5; D is unresolved. The CDR3 has 15 residues. Germline loops: CDR1 SGHTA, CDR2 FQGNSA. The V and J ends lost 1 base and 7 bases respectively, with 14 bases between them. CDR3 in amino acids: CASSLGVREGQPQHF. DNA for the CDR3: TGTGCCAGCAGCTTAGGTGTCAGAGAGGGACAGCCCCAGCATTTT. Based on the CDR3 plus reference TRBV7-2 and TRBJ1-5, the full variable domain is GAGVSQSPSNKVTEKGKDVELRCDPISGHTALYWYRQSLGQGLEFLIYFQGNSAPDKSGLPSDRFSAERTGGSVSTLTIQRTQQEDSAVYLCASSLGVREGQPQHFGDGTRLSIL.

This clone was detected only once. This sequence joins TRBV18 and TRBJ2-7, with TRBD1 matching 9 bases. Per germline, CDR1 KGHSH and CDR2 LQKENI. V lost 4 bases to trimming and J lost 6 bases; unmatched junction nucleotides: 10. The CDR3 extends over 15 amino acids. The CDR3 loop reads CASSLFGQGISEQYF. For the CDR3, the DNA is TGTGCCAGCTCACTCTTCGGACAGGGGATCTCCGAGCAGTACTTC.

CDR3: CASALSAIRGNTEAFF. DNA of the CDR3: TGTGCCAGCGCCCTCTCTGCGATTAGGGGGAACACTGAAGCTTTCTTT. The V gene is TRBV4-2, the J gene TRBJ1-1, with D possibly TRBD1 on 5 matching bases. CDR1 and CDR2 (germline): LGHNA, YNFKEQ. The CDR3 sequence is 16 residues long. The V end lost 8 bases, the J end lost 1 base, and 20 bases lay between the germline ends.

The chain combines TRBV7-9 with TRBJ2-1; D unclear. The ends were cut back, 4 bases at V and 8 bases at J, with 12 bases in the middle. The CDR3 has 13 amino acids. CDR1 and CDR2 from the germline V gene are SEHNR and FQNEAQ (reference sequence). CDR3: CASSSPRVHEQFF. The CDR3 bases are TGTGCCAGCAGCTCCCCTAGAGTTCATGAGCAGTTCTTC.

This chain links TRBV7-2 with TRBJ2-2; D possibly corresponds to TRBD2 (7 bases). Deletions cut 5 bases from V and 8 bases from J, with 9 bases between. Looked up from germline, CDR1 is SGHTA and CDR2 is FQGNSA. The CDR3 contains 12 residues. CDR3 sequence: CASSRGAGELFF. CDR3 DNA sequence: TGTGCCAGCAGCCGGGGGGCTGGGGAGCTGTTTTTT.

The gene calls are TRBV28 and TRBJ2-1; D is possibly TRBD1 (5 bases). Trimming cost V 8 bases and J 8 bases, with 13 bases left between them. Germline-derived CDR1 and CDR2 are MDHEN and SYDVKM. CDR3 length: 12 residues. This CDR3 reads CASQGDGHEQFF. In nucleotides, the CDR3 is TGTGCCAGCCAGGGTGACGGGCATGAGCAGTTCTTC.

The chain links TRBV5-1 to TRBJ2-1; 10 bases are shared with TRBD2. The V gene end was trimmed by 1 base and the J gene end by 6 bases; junction bases not matched to a gene: 4. This CDR3 contains 15 residues. CDR1 SGHRS and CDR2 YFSETQ come from the germline V gene. The CDR3 is CASSLIGTSANEQFF. For the CDR3, the DNA is TGCGCCAGCAGCTTGATCGGGACTAGCGCCAATGAGCAGTTCTTC.